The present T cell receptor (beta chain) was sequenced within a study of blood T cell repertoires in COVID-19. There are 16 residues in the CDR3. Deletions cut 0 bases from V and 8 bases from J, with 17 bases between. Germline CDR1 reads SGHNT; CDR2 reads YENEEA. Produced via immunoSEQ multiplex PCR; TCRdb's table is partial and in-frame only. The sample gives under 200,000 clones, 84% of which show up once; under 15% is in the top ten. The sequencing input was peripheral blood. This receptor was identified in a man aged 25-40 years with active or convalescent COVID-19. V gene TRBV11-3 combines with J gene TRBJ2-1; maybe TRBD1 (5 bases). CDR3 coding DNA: TGTGCCAGCAGCTTAGATCCGGCAGGGCGGTTCGATGAGCAGTTCTTC. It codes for CASSLDPAGRFDEQFF.